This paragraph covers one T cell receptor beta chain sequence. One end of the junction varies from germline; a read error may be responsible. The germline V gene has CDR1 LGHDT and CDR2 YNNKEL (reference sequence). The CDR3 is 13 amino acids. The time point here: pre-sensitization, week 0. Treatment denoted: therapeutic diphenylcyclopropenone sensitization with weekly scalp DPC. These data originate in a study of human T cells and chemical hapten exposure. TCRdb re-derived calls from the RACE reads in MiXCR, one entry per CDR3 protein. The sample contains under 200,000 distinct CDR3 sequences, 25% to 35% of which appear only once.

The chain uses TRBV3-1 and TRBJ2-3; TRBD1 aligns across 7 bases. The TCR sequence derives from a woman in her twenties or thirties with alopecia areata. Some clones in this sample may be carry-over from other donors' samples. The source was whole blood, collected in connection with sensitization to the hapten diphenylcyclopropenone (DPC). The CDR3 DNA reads TGTGCCAGCAGCCAAGATGTCGGGTCGAGGGGGCATTTT. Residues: CASSQDVGSRGHF.